The 22 T cell receptor beta chains given below trace back to one sample, sequenced in a study of graft-versus-host responses after intestinal transplantation. Sequenced by immunoSEQ multiplex PCR; TCRdb stores in-frame clones only, minus some. Altogether approximately 28,000 clones are present, just under 95% being singletons, with the ten largest covering over 0.7%. Sequenced here: PBMCs, sampled roughly 62 days after intestinal transplant. These receptors came from a human patient who received an intestinal transplant, so some T cells may come from the graft donor.

This clone appeared once. The genes are TRBV7-9 and TRBJ2-1; possibly TRBD2 for D (6 bases). The CDR3 covers 12 residues. Trimming removed 6 bases at V and 10 bases at J, with 13 bases between. CDR1 and CDR2 (germline): SEHNR, FQNEAQ (reference sequence). The DNA of the CDR3 is TGTGCCAGCAGGAACAGCGGGCCAGAGCAGTTCTTC. Protein: CASRNSGPEQFF.

The gene calls are TRBV4-3 and TRBJ1-1; 7 nucleotides align to TRBD1. With V trimmed by 4 bases and J by 4 bases, 9 bases remained unmatched. Germline values: CDR1 LGHNA, CDR2 YSLEER. The CDR3 has 15 amino acids. DNA for the CDR3: TGCGCCAGCAGCCGAGCTGGACAGGAAGGCACTGAAGCTTTCTTT. Its translation: CASSRAGQEGTEAFF.

The chain has TRBV19 and TRBJ1-1; D is possibly TRBD1 (5 bases). CDR1 is LNHDA and CDR2 is SQIVND in the germline V gene (reference sequence). The CDR3 spans 12 residues. The germline V and J ends were trimmed by 8 bases and 6 bases, with 13 bases remaining between them. CDR3 nucleotide sequence: TGTGCCAGTCAATCGGGGGTCTCTGAAGCTTTCTTT. It encodes CASQSGVSEAFF.

This chain joins TRBV30 and TRBJ1-2; D is perhaps TRBD1 (5 bases). V shed 6 bases and J shed 7 bases, with 15 bases lying between them. This CDR3 region has 12 residues. CDR1 and CDR2 (germline): GTSNPN, SVGIG (reference sequence). Here the CDR3 reads CACTAGDPGYTF. CDR3 bases: TGTGCCTGCACGGCGGGGGATCCTGGCTACACCTTC.

The V and J genes are TRBV7-8 and TRBJ1-2, with unresolved D. Trimming cost V 1 base and J 4 bases, with 7 bases left between them. Germline assignment: CDR1 SGHVS and CDR2 FQNEAQ. This CDR3 is built from 13 residues. The CDR3 coding sequence is TGTGCCAGCAGCTTAGGAGCTGTCTATGGCTACACCTTC. Its protein is CASSLGAVYGYTF. The complete variable domain, with remaining parts taken from reference TRBV7-8 and TRBJ1-2, reads GAGVSQSPRYKVAKRGQDVALRCDPISGHVSLFWYQQALGQGPEFLTYFQNEAQLDKSGLPSDRFFAERPEGSVSTLKIQRTQQEDSAVYLCASSLGAVYGYTFGSGTRLTVV.

This chain connects TRBV5-6 to TRBJ2-5; possibly TRBD2 for D (6 bases). The J call may be wrong; the DNA end is better matched by TRBJ2-7. CDR1 and CDR2 (germline): SGHDT, YYEEEE. The CDR3 consists of 14 residues. The CDR3, as DNA: TGTGCCAGCAGCTTGTGGGGGGTTATCTACGAGCAGTACTTC. Its translation is CASSLWGVIYEQYF.

The genes are TRBV7-6 and TRBJ2-7; 11 bases line up with TRBD2. Unmatched junction bases numbered 18, after V lost 5 bases and J lost 3 bases. This CDR3 is built from 19 residues. From germline, CDR1 is SGHVS and CDR2 FNYEAQ. CDR3 loop: CASSDDGQGDGTSGYEQYF. CDR3 nucleotides: TGTGCCAGCAGCGACGACGGACAGGGAGACGGGACTAGCGGCTACGAGCAGTACTTC.

This sequence joins TRBV4-3 and TRBJ1-1, with D possibly being TRBD1 (5 bases). The CDR3 consists of 22 residues. V was pared by 0 bases and J by 1 base, with 30 bases between. Germline CDR1 and CDR2: LGHNA and YSLEER. This CDR3 is CASSQELPKEPGQVAANTEAFF. The CDR3 DNA follows: TGCGCCAGCAGCCAAGAATTGCCCAAGGAACCGGGGCAGGTTGCCGCGAACACTGAAGCTTTCTTT.

This clone has a single count. The chain is built from TRBV5-1 and TRBJ2-3; D is uncertain. V lost 0 bases and J 0 bases, leaving 8 bases between the germline ends. Germline V gene sequence: CDR1 SGHRS, CDR2 YFSETQ. CDR3 length: 15 residues. CDR3 in amino acids: CASSLEGSSTDTQYF. In DNA form, the CDR3 reads TGCGCCAGCAGCTTGGAAGGCAGTAGCACAGATACGCAGTATTTT.

CDR3 sequence reads: CASSSPAGAYNEQFF. DNA of the CDR3: TGCGCCAGCAGCTCCCCAGCGGGAGCCTACAATGAGCAGTTCTTC. The chain is built from TRBV5-1 and TRBJ2-1; 8 positions agree with TRBD2. V shed 3 bases, J shed 2 bases, and the junction held 4 bases outside the gene matches. The CDR3 has 15 residues. Germline assignment: CDR1 SGHRS and CDR2 YFSETQ.

This rearrangement joins TRBV4-2 to TRBJ2-3; TRBD2 matches 11 bases. The V gene's germline CDR1 is LGHNA and CDR2 YNFKEQ. The J segment lost 0 bases and the V segment lost 1 base, leaving 18 bases of the junction unmatched. The CDR3 totals 22 residues. The CDR3 region is CASSQGMFRLAGGNPSTDTQYF. The DNA for the CDR3 is TGTGCCAGCAGCCAAGGGATGTTTAGGCTAGCGGGGGGTAACCCTAGCACAGATACGCAGTATTTT.

The chain couples TRBV9 to TRBJ2-7; TRBD1 might be the D (6 bases). The length of the CDR3 is 14 residues. Germline CDR1 and CDR2: SGDLS and YYNGEE. V was clipped by 4 bases and J by 6 bases, with 17 bases between them. CDR3 sequence (DNA): TGTGCCAGCAGCCCCGGACAGTCGGTCGGCGAGCAGTACTTC. As protein: CASSPGQSVGEQYF.

The gene calls are TRBV4-1 and TRBJ1-6; 8 bases align to TRBD1. Losses at the gene ends were 3 bases for V and 3 bases for J; bases not matched to a gene: 13. Germline V lookup: CDR1 MGHRA, CDR2 YSYEKL. The CDR3 is made up of 19 amino acids. The CDR3 nucleotides are TGCGCCAGCAGCCAGAGCGGACAGGGCCTTCCCTTCTATAATTCACCCCTCCACTTT. Protein product: CASSQSGQGLPFYNSPLHF.

This sequence joins TRBV8-2 and TRBJ2-6; the listed D gene, TRBD2, was not tested against the DNA. TRBV8-2 is a documented pseudogene. The CDR3 runs to 17 residues. Here the CDR3 reads CGSELKITQSRANVLTF. CDR3 DNA: TGTGGCAGTGAACTAAAGATAACACAAAGTCGGGCCAACGTCCTGACTTTC.

V and J are TRBV6-1 and TRBJ1-1, with D possibly being TRBD1 (6 bases). Germline CDR1 reads MNHNS; CDR2 reads SASEGT. This CDR3 is 13 amino acids long. The V end lost 8 bases, the J end lost 1 base, and 11 bases lay between the germline ends. The CDR3 loop is CASGSQGNTEAFF. The CDR3 DNA reads TGTGCCAGCGGATCACAGGGGAACACTGAAGCTTTCTTT.

The chain joins TRBV6-1 to TRBJ1-2; D is perhaps TRBD1 (5 bases). The CDR3 covers 12 residues. V dropped 9 bases and J dropped 2 bases, with 10 bases sitting between them. CDR1 and CDR2 from the germline V gene are MNHNS and SASEGT. CDR3 DNA: TGTGCCAGGAGGGACGGAAACTATGGCTACACCTTC. Translating it yields CARRDGNYGYTF.

The genes are TRBV6-4 and TRBJ2-6; possibly TRBD1 for D (6 bases). This CDR3 contains 18 residues. V was pared by 6 bases and J by 0 bases, with 18 bases between. Germline CDR1 is MRHNA and CDR2 is SNTAGT. The CDR3 spells CASSHLNQGSSGANVLTF. The DNA for the CDR3 is TGTGCCAGCAGCCACCTGAACCAGGGGAGCTCTGGGGCCAACGTCCTGACTTTC.

This sequence joins TRBV7-8 and TRBJ1-2, with D possibly matching TRBD1 (6 bases). This CDR3 contains 14 residues. Germline V lookup: CDR1 SGHVS, CDR2 FQNEAQ. V was clipped by 4 bases and J by 5 bases, with 14 bases between them. Written as DNA, the CDR3 is TGTGCCAGCAGCTCCCTGGACGGGACATATGGCTACACCTTC. Translating it yields CASSSLDGTYGYTF.

J is TRBJ1-6 and V is TRBV19; D unclear. The CDR3 totals 13 residues. Germline V gene lookup returns CDR1 LNHDA and CDR2 SQIVND (reference sequence). The ends were cut back, 3 bases at V and 11 bases at J, with 11 bases in the middle. The CDR3 bases are TGTGCCAGTAGTATTTTCACCAGGACACCCCTCCACTTT. It codes for CASSIFTRTPLHF.

The rearrangement links TRBV4-1 to TRBJ2-3; tentatively, D is TRBD2 (6 bases). Looked up from germline, CDR1 is MGHRA and CDR2 is YSYEKL. There are 15 residues in the CDR3. V lost 3 bases and J 3 bases, leaving 13 bases between the germline ends. The CDR3 sequence: CASSQGGGETDTQYF. The CDR3 coding sequence is TGCGCCAGCAGCCAGGGGGGAGGAGAGACAGATACGCAGTATTTT.

This clone has just one count. The chain links TRBV27 to TRBJ2-5; 10 nucleotides align to TRBD2. This CDR3 region has 14 residues. J lost 4 bases, V lost 6 bases, and 5 bases had no gene match. CDR1 and CDR2 (germline): MNHEY, SMNVEV (reference sequence). The CDR3 region has the DNA TGTGCCAGCAGGCCTAGCGGGAGCGGAGAGACCCAGTACTTC. It encodes CASRPSGSGETQYF.

CDR3 region: CASSRQPYQETQYF. The CDR3 DNA follows: TGTGCCAGCAGCAGACAACCGTACCAAGAGACCCAGTACTTC. The chain couples TRBV5-5 to TRBJ2-5; no firm D call. In germline, CDR1 is SGHKS, CDR2 YYEKEE (reference sequence). V gave up 4 bases and J gave up 0 bases, with 10 bases separating them. CDR3 length: 14 amino acids.